Below are 15 T cell receptor beta chains sequenced from a single sample in a study of T cells in Graves' hyperthyroidism and ophthalmopathy. What was amplified from RNA transcripts were TCR beta CDR3 regions. During a first-round RT-PCR of the TCR CDR3, the HTBI primer set was used. MiXCR was run by TCRdb on the multiplex PCR reads, yielding one entry per CDR3 protein. This table holds 300,000 to 450,000 distinct CDR3 sequences, about 15% found once. Material for sequencing was blood. These receptors were collected from a woman in her twenties or thirties with Graves' hyperthyroidism that later progressed to Graves' ophthalmopathy.

The table lists this clonotype with many counts. The chain combines TRBV2 with TRBJ2-7, with D maybe TRBD2 (5 bases). Trimming left V 3 bases short and J 1 base short, with 7 bases between. Germline V CDR1 and CDR2: SNHLY, FYNNEI. The CDR3 has 13 residues. CDR3 amino acids: CASSDGVSYEQYF. In DNA form, the CDR3 reads TGTGCCAGCAGTGACGGGGTTTCCTACGAGCAGTACTTC.

The table lists this clonotype with many counts. This chain uses TRBV7-2 with TRBJ2-3; unclear D gene. The CDR3 length is 15 residues. Trimming shortened V by 0 bases and J by 1 base, and 8 bases separated the two germline ends. Looked up from germline, CDR1 is SGHTA and CDR2 is FQGNSA. CDR3 in DNA: TGTGCCAGCAGCTTAGCTGTTACAGGCACAGATACGCAGTATTTT. As protein: CASSLAVTGTDTQYF.

At least ten counts were recorded for this clonotype. The chain uses TRBV3-1 and TRBJ2-7; D may match TRBD1 or TRBD2 (5 bases each). From germline, CDR1 is LGHDT and CDR2 YNNKEL (reference sequence). CDR3 length: 14 residues. The germline V and J ends were trimmed by 0 bases and 2 bases, with 8 bases remaining between them. CDR3 nucleotide sequence: TGTGCCAGCAGCCAAGACAGGGACCCCTACGAGCAGTACTTC. Amino acids: CASSQDRDPYEQYF.

Comments on this clonotype: A much larger clone lies a single base off, so this may be a read error. The chain links TRBV19 to TRBJ1-1, with D possibly matching TRBD1 (5 bases). This CDR3 is 15 amino acids long. Trimming pared 7 bases from V and 5 bases from J, leaving 20 bases between. The germline V gene has CDR1 LNHDA and CDR2 SQIVND (reference sequence). The CDR3: CASTREWDGATEAFF. For the CDR3, the DNA is TGTGCCAGTACCCGAGAGTGGGATGGGGCAACTGAAGCTTTCTTT.

The genes are TRBV28 and TRBJ2-3; TRBD1 might be the D (6 bases). V lost 5 bases to trimming and J lost 2 bases, with 17 bases between them. CDR1 is MDHEN, CDR2 SYDVKM, per germline. The CDR3 runs to 16 residues. The CDR3 DNA is TGTGCCAGCAGTCCTTACTCGGGACAATCCACAGATACGCAGTATTTT. It yields the protein CASSPYSGQSTDTQYF.

The chain links TRBV7-9 to TRBJ2-5; 8 positions match TRBD2. The CDR3 length is 18 residues. V was clipped by 4 bases and J by 0 bases; unmatched bases: 13. Germline CDR1 and CDR2: SEHNR and FQNEAQ (reference sequence). Here the CDR3 reads CASSSPDLAGDYQETQYF. CDR3 sequence (DNA): TGTGCCAGCAGCTCGCCCGATCTAGCGGGTGACTACCAAGAGACCCAGTACTTC.

This clonotype appeared many times. This chain links TRBV2 with TRBJ1-2, with D perhaps TRBD1 (6 bases). Germline V CDR1 and CDR2: SNHLY, FYNNEI. With 5 bases removed from V and 8 bases from J, the gap between germline ends came to 9 bases. The CDR3 runs 11 residues. The CDR3 DNA sequence: TGTGCCAGCAGTTGGGGGCTCGGCTACACCTTC. Protein: CASSWGLGYTF.

The J gene is TRBJ2-3, the V gene TRBV2, with no clear D. CDR1 is SNHLY and CDR2 is FYNNEI in the germline V gene. This CDR3 has 14 residues. V was pared by 8 bases and J by 3 bases, with 15 bases between. The CDR3 spells CASGTDGRTDTQYF. The CDR3 DNA reads as TGTGCCAGCGGTACGGACGGGCGGACAGATACGCAGTATTTT. Full variable domain (outside the CDR3, taken from reference TRBV2 and TRBJ2-3): EPEVTQTPSHQVTQMGQEVILRCVPISNHLYFYWYRQILGQKVEFLVSFYNNEISEKSEIFDDQFSVERPDGSNFTLKIRSTKLEDSAMYFCASGTDGRTDTQYFGPGTRLTVL.

There are many counts of this clonotype. The genes are TRBV11-2 and TRBJ2-7; no clear D. V was shortened by 5 bases and J by 3 bases, with 14 bases between the two germline ends. The CDR3 runs 14 residues. Germline V gene lookup returns CDR1 SGHAT and CDR2 FQNNGV. CDR3 amino acids: CASSQLGGNYEQYF. The CDR3 DNA is TGTGCCAGCAGCCAACTCGGTGGGAACTACGAGCAGTACTTC.

This clonotype was detected many times. The J gene is TRBJ2-3, the V gene TRBV7-9; D is possibly TRBD2 (5 bases). V was cut by 4 bases and J by 1 base, with 12 bases left in between. The CDR3 runs 15 residues. CDR1 and CDR2 from the germline V gene are SEHNR and FQNEAQ (reference sequence). The CDR3 is CASSSRTGRTDTQYF. The CDR3 DNA reads as TGTGCCAGCAGCTCCCGGACTGGGCGCACAGATACGCAGTATTTT.

This clonotype was seen ten or more times. The rearrangement links TRBV28 to TRBJ2-5; 7 bases line up with TRBD1. This CDR3 contains 15 residues. CDR1 and CDR2 from the germline V gene are MDHEN and SYDVKM. J lost 2 bases, V lost 6 bases, and 9 bases had no gene match. The CDR3 here is CASSNSGTDQETQYF. CDR3 coding DNA: TGTGCCAGCAGCAACTCCGGGACAGATCAAGAGACCCAGTACTTC.

In its sample, this clonotype was seen many times. V and J are TRBV9 and TRBJ1-1; D not certain. Per germline, CDR1 SGDLS and CDR2 YYNGEE. CDR3 size: 15 residues. V gave up 0 bases and J gave up 1 base, with 10 bases separating them. CDR3 region: CASSVVFEGNTEAFF. The CDR3 DNA sequence: TGTGCCAGCAGCGTAGTTTTTGAGGGGAACACTGAAGCTTTCTTT.

This sequence joins TRBV5-6 and TRBJ1-2, with D unclear. Trimming left V 1 base short and J 4 bases short, with 8 bases between. In germline, CDR1 is SGHDT, CDR2 YYEEEE. The CDR3 is 13 amino acids. In DNA, the CDR3 is TGTGCCAGCAGCTTGAGTCAGCCCTATGGCTACACCTTC. Amino acid sequence: CASSLSQPYGYTF. Combining the CDR3 with reference TRBV5-6 and TRBJ1-2 gives the whole variable domain DAGVTQSPTHLIKTRGQQVTLRCSPKSGHDTVSWYQQALGQGPQFIFQYYEEEERQRGNFPDRFSGHQFPNYSSELNVNALLLGDSALYLCASSLSQPYGYTFGSGTRLTVV.

This sequence joins TRBV28 and TRBJ2-7; 9 bases are shared with TRBD1. This CDR3 comprises 13 residues. CDR1 is MDHEN and CDR2 is SYDVKM in the germline V gene. The J segment lost 7 bases and the V segment lost 4 bases, leaving 5 bases of the junction unmatched. The CDR3 region has the DNA TGTGCCAGCAGTTGGGGACAGGGACATGAGCAGTACTTC. Its translation: CASSWGQGHEQYF.

This clonotype was seen a few times. DNA of the CDR3: TGTGCCAGCAGCCCCCTTCTTCAGGATACGCAGTATTTT. Translating gives CASSPLLQDTQYF. The chain combines TRBV5-8 with TRBJ2-3; D call uncertain. Per germline, CDR1 SGHTS and CDR2 YDEGEE. The CDR3 is 13 amino acids. The V end lost 4 bases, the J end lost 6 bases, and 12 bases lay between the germline ends.